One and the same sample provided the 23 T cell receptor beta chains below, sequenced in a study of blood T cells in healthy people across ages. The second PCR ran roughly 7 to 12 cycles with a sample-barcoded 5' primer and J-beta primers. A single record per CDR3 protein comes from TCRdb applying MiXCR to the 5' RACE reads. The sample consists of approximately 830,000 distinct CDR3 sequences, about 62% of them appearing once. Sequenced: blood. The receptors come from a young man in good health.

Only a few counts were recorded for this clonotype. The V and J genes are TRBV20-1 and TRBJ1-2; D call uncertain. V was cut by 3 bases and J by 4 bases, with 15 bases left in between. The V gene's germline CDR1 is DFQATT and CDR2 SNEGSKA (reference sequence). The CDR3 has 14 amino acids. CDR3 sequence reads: CSARSSGVSYGYTF. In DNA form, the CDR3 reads TGCAGTGCTAGGTCATCCGGGGTTAGCTATGGCTACACCTTC.

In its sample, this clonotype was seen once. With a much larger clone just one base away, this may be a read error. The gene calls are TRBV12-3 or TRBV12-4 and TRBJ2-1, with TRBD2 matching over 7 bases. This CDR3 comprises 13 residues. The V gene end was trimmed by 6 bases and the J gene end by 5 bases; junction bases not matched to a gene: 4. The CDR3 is CASSRTSNNEQFF. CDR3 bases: TGTGCCAGCAGCCGGACTAGTAACAATGAGCAGTTCTTC.

The CDR3: CASSLDSGGLLYEQYF. The DNA of the CDR3 is TGCGCCAGCAGCTTGGATTCCGGGGGGCTCCTCTACGAGCAGTACTTC. The chain has TRBV5-1 and TRBJ2-4, with D perhaps matching TRBD2 (7 bases). Near its end, the DNA agrees better with TRBJ2-7, so the J call may be wrong. The germline V gene has CDR1 SGHRS and CDR2 YFSETQ. The CDR3 covers 16 residues.

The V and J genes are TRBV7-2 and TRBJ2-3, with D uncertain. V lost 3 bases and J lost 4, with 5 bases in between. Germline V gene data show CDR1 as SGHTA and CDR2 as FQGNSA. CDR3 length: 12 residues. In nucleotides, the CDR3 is TGTGCCAGCAGCTTTTTCCCAGATACGCAGTATTTT. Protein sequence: CASSFFPDTQYF.

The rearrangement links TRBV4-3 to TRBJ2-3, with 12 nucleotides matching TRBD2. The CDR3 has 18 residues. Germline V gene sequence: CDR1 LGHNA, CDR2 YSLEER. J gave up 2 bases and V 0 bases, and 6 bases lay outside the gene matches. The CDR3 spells CASSQDSLAGGNTDTQYF. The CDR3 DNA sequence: TGCGCCAGCAGCCAAGACTCTCTAGCGGGGGGGAACACAGATACGCAGTATTTT.

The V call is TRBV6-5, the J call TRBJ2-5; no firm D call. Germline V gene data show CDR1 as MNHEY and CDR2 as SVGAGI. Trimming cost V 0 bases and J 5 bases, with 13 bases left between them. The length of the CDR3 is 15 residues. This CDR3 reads CASSYSAGSAETQYF. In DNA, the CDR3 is TGTGCCAGCAGTTACTCGGCTGGGTCCGCCGAGACCCAGTACTTC.

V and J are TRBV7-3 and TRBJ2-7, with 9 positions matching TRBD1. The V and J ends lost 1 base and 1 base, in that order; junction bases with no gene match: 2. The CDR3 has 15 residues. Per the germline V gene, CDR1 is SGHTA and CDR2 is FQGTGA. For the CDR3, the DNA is TGTGCCAGCAGCTTAATTGGGACAGGGTCCTACGAGCAGTACTTC. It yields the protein CASSLIGTGSYEQYF.

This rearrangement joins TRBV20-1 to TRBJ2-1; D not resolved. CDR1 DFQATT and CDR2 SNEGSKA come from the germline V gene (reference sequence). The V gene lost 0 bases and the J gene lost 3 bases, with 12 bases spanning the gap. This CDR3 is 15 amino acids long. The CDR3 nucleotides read TGCAGTGCTAGAGAAAGTTCGACGATCTACAATGAGCAGTTCTTC. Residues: CSARESSTIYNEQFF.

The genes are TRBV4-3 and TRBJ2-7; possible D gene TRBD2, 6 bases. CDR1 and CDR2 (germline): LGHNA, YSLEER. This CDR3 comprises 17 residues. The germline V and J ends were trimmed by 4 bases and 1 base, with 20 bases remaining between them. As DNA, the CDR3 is TGCGCCAGCAGCCGCCTGGGGGAGGCAGGTGATTCCTACGAGCAGTACTTC. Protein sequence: CASSRLGEAGDSYEQYF.

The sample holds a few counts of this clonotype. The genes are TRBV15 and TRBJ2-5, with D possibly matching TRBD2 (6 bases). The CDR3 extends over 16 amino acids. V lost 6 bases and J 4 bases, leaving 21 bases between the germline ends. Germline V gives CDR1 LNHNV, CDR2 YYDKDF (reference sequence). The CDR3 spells CATRGGGRSPRETQYF. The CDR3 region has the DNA TGTGCCACCAGAGGTGGGGGGAGATCCCCTCGAGAGACCCAGTACTTC.

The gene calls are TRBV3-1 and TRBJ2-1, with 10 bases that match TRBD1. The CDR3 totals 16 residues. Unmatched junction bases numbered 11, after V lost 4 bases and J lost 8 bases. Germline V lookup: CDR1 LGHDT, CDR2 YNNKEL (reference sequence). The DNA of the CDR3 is TGTGCCAGCAGCCGCACCGGGACAGGGGTTATCGATGAGCAGTTCTTC. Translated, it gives CASSRTGTGVIDEQFF.

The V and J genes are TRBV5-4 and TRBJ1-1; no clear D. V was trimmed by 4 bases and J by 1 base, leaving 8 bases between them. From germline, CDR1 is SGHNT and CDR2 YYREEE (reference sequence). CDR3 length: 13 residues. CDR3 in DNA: TGTGCCAGCAGCATGACACCGAACACTGAAGCTTTCTTT. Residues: CASSMTPNTEAFF.

The CDR3 reads CASSKPPKKGNEQYF. CDR3 nucleotides: TGTGCCAGCAGCAAACCGCCAAAGAAGGGAAACGAGCAGTACTTC. The rearrangement joins TRBV21-1 to TRBJ2-7. TRBV21-1 is classified as a pseudogene. The CDR3 length is 15 residues.

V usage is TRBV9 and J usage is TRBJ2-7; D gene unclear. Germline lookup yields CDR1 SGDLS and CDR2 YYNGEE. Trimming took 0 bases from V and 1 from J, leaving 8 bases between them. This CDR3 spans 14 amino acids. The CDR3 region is CASSVEQGSYEQYF. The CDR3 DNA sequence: TGTGCCAGCAGCGTAGAACAAGGGTCCTACGAGCAGTACTTC.

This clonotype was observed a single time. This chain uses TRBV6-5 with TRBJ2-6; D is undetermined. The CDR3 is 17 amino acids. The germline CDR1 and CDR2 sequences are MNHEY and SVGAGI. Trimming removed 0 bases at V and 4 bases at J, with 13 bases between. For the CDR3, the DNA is TGTGCCAGCAGTTACTCGGGTAGGGCCCCCGGGGCCAACGTCCTGACTTTC. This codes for CASSYSGRAPGANVLTF.

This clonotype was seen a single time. The CDR3 region has the DNA TGTGCCAGCAGTTTTATCGGGAGGGTTCAGCCCCAGCATTTT. It yields the protein CASSFIGRVQPQHF. The rearrangement uses TRBV12-3 or TRBV12-4 and TRBJ1-5; no clear D gene. V was cut by 3 bases and J by 6 bases, with 12 bases left in between. This CDR3 has 14 residues.

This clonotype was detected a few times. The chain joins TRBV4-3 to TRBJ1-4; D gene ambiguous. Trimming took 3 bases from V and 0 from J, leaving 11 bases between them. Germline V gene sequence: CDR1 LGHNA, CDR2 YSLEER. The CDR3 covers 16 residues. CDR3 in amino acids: CASSQGIAATNEKLFF. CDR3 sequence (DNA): TGCGCCAGCAGCCAGGGGATAGCTGCAACTAATGAAAAACTGTTTTTT.

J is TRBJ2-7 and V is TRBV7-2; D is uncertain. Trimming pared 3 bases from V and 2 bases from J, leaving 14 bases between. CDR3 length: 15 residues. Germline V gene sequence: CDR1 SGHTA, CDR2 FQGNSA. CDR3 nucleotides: TGTGCCAGCAGCTTCGGGTCAAATCCCACCTACGAGCAGTACTTC. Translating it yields CASSFGSNPTYEQYF.

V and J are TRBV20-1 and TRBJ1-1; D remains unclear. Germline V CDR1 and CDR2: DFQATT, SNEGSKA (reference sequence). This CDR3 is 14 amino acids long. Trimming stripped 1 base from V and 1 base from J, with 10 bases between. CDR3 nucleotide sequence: TGCAGTGCTAGAGTACGCGCCCGGAACACTGAAGCTTTCTTT. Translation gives CSARVRARNTEAFF.

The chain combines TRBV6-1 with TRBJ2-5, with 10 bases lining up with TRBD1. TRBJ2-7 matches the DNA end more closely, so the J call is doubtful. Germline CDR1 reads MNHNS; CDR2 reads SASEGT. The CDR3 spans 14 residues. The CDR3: CASGIWDRGNEQYF. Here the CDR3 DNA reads TGTGCCAGCGGGATCTGGGACAGGGGAAACGAGCAGTACTTC.

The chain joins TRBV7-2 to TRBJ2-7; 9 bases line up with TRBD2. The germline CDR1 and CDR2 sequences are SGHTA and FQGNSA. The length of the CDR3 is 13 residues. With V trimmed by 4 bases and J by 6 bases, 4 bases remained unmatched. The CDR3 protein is CASSSQRGVEQYF. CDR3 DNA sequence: TGTGCCAGCAGCTCGCAGCGGGGGGTCGAGCAGTACTTC.

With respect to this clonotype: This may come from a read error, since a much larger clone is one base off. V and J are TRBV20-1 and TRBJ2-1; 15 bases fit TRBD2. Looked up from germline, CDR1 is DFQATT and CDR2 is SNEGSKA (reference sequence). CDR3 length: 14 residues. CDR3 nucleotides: TGCAATGCACGCCCGGGACTAGCGGGGGGCGCGCAGTTCTTC. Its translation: CNARPGLAGGAQFF.

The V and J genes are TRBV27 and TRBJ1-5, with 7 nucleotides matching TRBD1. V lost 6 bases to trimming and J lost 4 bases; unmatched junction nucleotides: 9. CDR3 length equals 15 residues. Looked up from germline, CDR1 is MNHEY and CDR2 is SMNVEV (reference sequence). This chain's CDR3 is CASRLAGQPNQPQHF. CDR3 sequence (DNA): TGTGCCAGCAGACTGGCGGGACAGCCAAATCAGCCCCAGCATTTT.